The 21 T cell receptor beta chains below were found in one sample sequenced in a study of blood T cells in healthy people across ages. A second roughly 6 to 12 cycle PCR used barcoded and J-beta primers. TCRdb redid the calling of the 5' RACE reads with MiXCR, one entry per CDR3 protein. This table holds almost 550,000 distinct CDR3 sequences, around 24% found once. This sample also belongs to another study, concerning T cells of mothers and their children.

Sequenced: blood. These receptors all stem from a boy between 5 and 17 years old in good health.

The chain recombines TRBV28 with TRBJ2-7; D is possibly TRBD1 (6 bases). V was shortened by 3 bases and J by 1 base, with 13 bases between the two germline ends. The CDR3 loop spans 15 amino acids. Germline-derived CDR1 and CDR2 are MDHEN and SYDVKM. For the CDR3, the DNA is TGTGCCAGCAGTTTGGGACATATCCTATCCTACGAGCAGTACTTC. Protein product: CASSLGHILSYEQYF. Filled out from reference TRBV28 and TRBJ2-7, the complete variable domain reads DVKVTQSSRYLVKRTGEKVFLECVQDMDHENMFWYRQDPGLGLRLIYFSYDVKMKEKGDIPEGYSVSREKKERFSLILESASTNQTSMYLCASSLGHILSYEQYFGPGTRLTVT.

On this clonotype: One end of the junction fails to match germline, which may point to a read error. The chain links TRBV27 to TRBJ1-6; no definite D call. This CDR3 is built from 15 residues. Germline loops: CDR1 MNHEY, CDR2 SMNVEV (reference sequence). In DNA, the CDR3 is TGTGCCAGCAGCGGACCGGGGAATGCTAATGCACCCCTCCACTTT. As protein: CASSGPGNANAPLHF.

This clonotype appeared a single time. In DNA, the CDR3 is TGTGCCAGCAGCTGGGCGGGGGGCTCCCCCTCCTACGAGCAGTACTTC. This sequence encodes CASSWAGGSPSYEQYF. The chain is built from TRBV6-5 and TRBJ2-7; the match to TRBD2 covers 8 bases. Germline V gene data show CDR1 as MNHEY and CDR2 as SVGAGI. V trimming: 6 bases; J trimming: 0 bases; junction bases outside the gene matches: 10. The CDR3 is 16 residues long.

V is TRBV6-2 or TRBV6-3 and J is TRBJ2-5; D uncertain. There are 14 residues in the CDR3. Germline V gene sequence: CDR1 MNHEY, CDR2 SVGEGT. Trimming took 2 bases from V and 2 from J, leaving 9 bases between them. The CDR3 region is CASSYRQLQETQYF. The CDR3 DNA follows: TGTGCCAGCAGTTACCGGCAGCTACAAGAGACCCAGTACTTC.

V usage is TRBV11-2 and J usage is TRBJ1-1; tentatively, D is TRBD1 (6 bases). Trimming took 6 bases from V and 5 from J, leaving 13 bases between them. The CDR3 totals 13 residues. Germline V CDR1 and CDR2: SGHAT, FQNNGV. CDR3 nucleotide sequence: TGTGCCAGCAGATACGGGGGGGCAACTGAAGCTTTCTTT. Its protein is CASRYGGATEAFF. Based on the CDR3 plus reference TRBV11-2 and TRBJ1-1, the full variable domain is EAGVAQSPRYKIIEKRQSVAFWCNPISGHATLYWYQQILGQGPKLLIQFQNNGVVDDSQLPKDRFSAERLKGVDSTLKIQPAKLEDSAVYLCASRYGGATEAFFGQGTRLTVV.

The sample holds a few counts of this clonotype. The V and J genes are TRBV12-3 or TRBV12-4 and TRBJ1-1, with D possibly TRBD1 on 5 matching bases. CDR3 length: 13 residues. V gave up 6 bases and J gave up 2 bases, with 10 bases separating them. The CDR3 sequence is CASREGHNTEAFF. The CDR3, as DNA: TGTGCCAGCAGGGAAGGACACAACACTGAAGCTTTCTTT.

This clonotype came up a few times. The chain uses TRBV28 and TRBJ1-1; 9 bases agree with TRBD1. CDR1 and CDR2 (germline): MDHEN, SYDVKM. V dropped 6 bases and J dropped 0; count of bases not matched to a gene: 11. The CDR3 has 17 residues. The CDR3 region is CASSPPGTGRLNTEAFF. The CDR3, as DNA: TGTGCCAGCAGCCCCCCCGGGACAGGGAGGTTGAACACTGAAGCTTTCTTT.

This clonotype has only a few counts. The chain has TRBV28 and TRBJ1-3; D is ambiguous. The CDR3 is made up of 14 amino acids. The germline CDR1 and CDR2 sequences are MDHEN and SYDVKM. V gave up 7 bases and J gave up 0 bases, with 10 bases separating them. The CDR3 spells CASTDLGSGNTIYF. The CDR3 DNA reads TGTGCCAGCACCGACCTCGGCTCTGGAAACACCATATATTTT.

Here the CDR3 reads CASSSRGLGNEKLFF. In DNA, the CDR3 is TGTGCCAGCAGCTCACGTGGACTGGGGAATGAAAAACTGTTTTTT. The rearrangement links TRBV5-5 to TRBJ1-4; D not resolved. The V end lost 3 bases, the J end lost 5 bases, and 14 bases lay between the germline ends. Germline loops: CDR1 SGHKS, CDR2 YYEKEE (reference sequence). The CDR3 length is 15 residues.

This clonotype was observed a handful of times. V and J are TRBV6-1 and TRBJ2-7, with no clear D. CDR1 and CDR2 (germline): MNHNS, SASEGT. Trimming took 4 bases from V and 0 from J, leaving 4 bases between them. The CDR3 is made up of 12 amino acids. CDR3 nucleotides: TGTGCCAGCAGTGGGATCTCCTACGAGCAGTACTTC. It yields the protein CASSGISYEQYF.

The chain recombines TRBV4-3 with TRBJ2-5, with 7 bases aligning to TRBD2. With the DNA end fitting TRBJ2-7 better, the J assignment may be wrong. The CDR3 spans 16 residues. Looked up from germline, CDR1 is LGHNA and CDR2 is YSLEER. The CDR3 spells CASSPHVGGDSYEQYF. In DNA, the CDR3 is TGCGCCAGCAGTCCCCATGTGGGGGGGGACTCCTACGAGCAGTACTTC.

This clonotype has at least ten counts. The rearrangement joins TRBV28 to TRBJ1-6; D uncertain. V was cut by 7 bases and J by 9 bases, with 19 bases left in between. The CDR3 has 15 amino acids. Germline CDR1 MDHEN, CDR2 SYDVKM. CDR3 coding DNA: TGTGCCAGCACCGGCCCAGGCGCTATAGTTTCACCCCTCCACTTT. Residues: CASTGPGAIVSPLHF. Supplemented by reference TRBV28 and TRBJ1-6, the full variable domain reads DVKVTQSSRYLVKRTGEKVFLECVQDMDHENMFWYRQDPGLGLRLIYFSYDVKMKEKGDIPEGYSVSREKKERFSLILESASTNQTSMYLCASTGPGAIVSPLHFGNGTRLTVT.

DNA of the CDR3: TGCAGCGTTCACGACGGACTGAACACTGAAGCTTTCTTT. It specifies CSVHDGLNTEAFF. The chain employs TRBV29-1 and TRBJ1-1; no definite D call. The V and J ends lost 5 bases and 0 bases respectively, with 10 bases between them. The CDR3 extends over 13 amino acids. CDR1 is SQVTM and CDR2 is ANQGSEA in the germline V gene.

In its sample, this clonotype was seen a few times. V and J are TRBV11-2 and TRBJ2-1, with 7 positions matching TRBD1. After removal of 0 bases from V and 4 bases from J, the junction contained 3 bases not matched to a gene. This CDR3 comprises 15 residues. Germline CDR1 reads SGHAT; CDR2 reads FQNNGV. CDR3 nucleotides: TGTGCCAGCAGCTTAGAGTCACAGGGGTACAATGAGCAGTTCTTC. This gives the protein CASSLESQGYNEQFF.

The chain employs TRBV28 and TRBJ1-2; 7 bases are shared with TRBD1. CDR3 length: 16 residues. Germline-derived CDR1 and CDR2 are MDHEN and SYDVKM. The trim removed 4 bases at V and 4 bases at J, leaving 12 bases unmatched. The CDR3 is CASSSTPGGRSYGYTF. CDR3 sequence (DNA): TGTGCCAGCAGTTCAACACCAGGGGGAAGGAGCTATGGCTACACCTTC.

This clonotype was seen a few times. Given a much more abundant clone one base away, this may be a read error. The rearrangement links TRBV20-1 to TRBJ2-5; 7 bases are a match to TRBD1. There are 13 residues in the CDR3. V dropped 7 bases and J dropped 3; count of bases not matched to a gene: 8. Germline CDR1 DFQATT, CDR2 SNEGSKA (reference sequence). CDR3 bases: TGCAGTGTTAGCGTTGGACAGGAAGAGACCCAGTACTTC. Translation: CSVSVGQEETQYF.

The sample holds a few counts of this clonotype. V gene TRBV3-1 combines with J gene TRBJ2-1; no definite D call. Per germline, CDR1 LGHDT and CDR2 YNNKEL (reference sequence). The CDR3 length is 16 residues. V gave up 0 bases and J gave up 1 base, with 10 bases separating them. This CDR3 reads CASSQDTRASYNEQFF. The CDR3 coding sequence is TGTGCCAGCAGCCAAGATACACGGGCGTCCTACAATGAGCAGTTCTTC.

The rearrangement joins TRBV2 to TRBJ1-4; D uncertain. Germline V gives CDR1 SNHLY, CDR2 FYNNEI. The V and J ends lost 9 bases and 0 bases respectively, with 17 bases between them. The CDR3 runs to 16 residues. The CDR3 reads CASTPRGQPTNEKLFF. Written as DNA, the CDR3 is TGTGCCAGTACCCCCCGTGGGCAGCCAACTAATGAAAAACTGTTTTTT.

The V gene is TRBV6-5, the J gene TRBJ2-7, with TRBD2 identical over 10 bases. After removal of 2 bases from V and 5 bases from J, the junction contained 15 bases not matched to a gene. Germline-derived CDR1 and CDR2 are MNHEY and SVGAGI. The CDR3 is 18 amino acids. The CDR3 loop is CASSYPVSLAGDLHEQYF. The CDR3, as DNA: TGTGCCAGCAGTTACCCCGTGAGCCTAGCGGGAGATCTCCACGAGCAGTACTTC.

V and J are TRBV7-2 and TRBJ2-5; D tentatively reads TRBD1 or TRBD2 (5 bases each). The DNA end favors TRBJ2-7, so the J call may be wrong. The CDR3 has 15 residues. Germline lookup yields CDR1 SGHTA and CDR2 FQGNSA. CDR3 nucleotides: TGTGCCAGCAGCTTAGCTCGGGGACCCTTTTACGAGCAGTACTTC. Translating gives CASSLARGPFYEQYF.

This clonotype appeared a few times. This CDR3 reads CASSSPGMYQETQYF. The CDR3 region has the DNA TGTGCCAGCAGTTCACCAGGGATGTACCAAGAGACCCAGTACTTC. The chain carries TRBV27 and TRBJ2-5, with a possible D match to TRBD1 (5 bases). From germline, CDR1 is MNHEY and CDR2 SMNVEV (reference sequence). The CDR3 length is 15 residues. Trimming took off 4 bases at V and 0 bases at J, with 12 bases between the two ends.